This T cell receptor (beta chain) was sequenced during a study of neurological immune-mediated disorders. At the level of the study: The roughly 34 multiple sclerosis patients comprised some 30 relapsing-remitting and 3 secondary progressive cases.

Germline CDR1 is SGHTA and CDR2 is FQGNSA. The CDR3 sequence is 14 residues long. With respect to this clonotype: Its antigen is unknown. One end of the junction fails to match germline, which may point to a read error.

Study outcomes and limitations: HTLV-1-associated myelopathy had the most TCR clonal expansion, and multiple sclerosis had the least, less than healthy controls.

The making of cDNA relied on 5'RACE with 10-nucleotide random UMIs. TCRdb analysed the 5' RACE reads with MiXCR anew, one entry per CDR3 protein. The sample carries about 120,000 distinct CDR3 sequences, about 3.2% recorded once. The material sequenced was PBMCs. This clonotype originated in a woman in her twenties or thirties with multiple sclerosis. The chain uses TRBV7-2 and TRBJ1-4; no clear D gene. CDR3 sequence reads: CASSKSATYEKLFF. As DNA, the CDR3 is TGTGCCAGCAGCAAATCTGCAACTTATGAAAAACTGTTTTTT.